This paragraph covers one TCR beta chain sequence. The J segment lost 7 bases and the V segment lost 5 bases, leaving 14 bases of the junction unmatched. This CDR3 has 16 residues. CDR1 KGHSH and CDR2 LQKENI come from the germline V gene. The data were produced by immunoSEQ multiplex PCR, yet TCRdb's version contains in-frame clones alone and is incomplete. Found here are 200,000 to 300,000 clones, around 79% of them singletons; the top ten hold about 3.5%. This sample is part of a study of blood T cell repertoires in COVID-19. In the study overall: Sites across the United States, Italy and Spain contributed samples from acute and convalescent COVID-19. PBMCs, B-cell-depleted T cells, or T cells provided the cDNA or gDNA that made up the material.

This TCR came from a woman older than 75 with acute or convalescent COVID-19. V and J are TRBV18 and TRBJ1-5; TRBD1 matches 7 bases. Sequencing was done on a sample of peripheral blood. In DNA form, the CDR3 reads TGTGCCAGCTCAGGAAAAGGGGGCGGTTCGGGGCAGCCCCAGCATTTT. Residues: CASSGKGGGSGQPQHF.